The clone carrying this T cell receptor beta chain was seen ten or more times. As yet, its antigen is unknown. A single record per CDR3 protein comes from TCRdb applying MiXCR to the 5' RACE reads. The sample lists a few hundred thousand distinct CDR3 sequences, 9% occurring once. CDR3 size: 16 residues. V lost 5 bases to trimming and J lost 3 bases, with 17 bases between them. The record originates from a study of identical twins. Broader study findings: Beta clonotypes that were abundant in cord blood contained fewer insertions, a pattern absent from memory repertoires. There was more out-of-frame TCR alpha sharing in monozygotic twins than models estimated.

V usage is TRBV12-3 or TRBV12-4 and J usage is TRBJ2-1; the D gene is possibly TRBD2 (6 bases). This receptor was identified in a woman aged 45-65 years in good health. Source material: naive T cells sorted from blood. CDR3 sequence: CASSPIGGGGYNEQFF. The CDR3 bases are TGTGCCAGCAGTCCCATCGGGGGTGGGGGCTACAATGAGCAGTTCTTC.